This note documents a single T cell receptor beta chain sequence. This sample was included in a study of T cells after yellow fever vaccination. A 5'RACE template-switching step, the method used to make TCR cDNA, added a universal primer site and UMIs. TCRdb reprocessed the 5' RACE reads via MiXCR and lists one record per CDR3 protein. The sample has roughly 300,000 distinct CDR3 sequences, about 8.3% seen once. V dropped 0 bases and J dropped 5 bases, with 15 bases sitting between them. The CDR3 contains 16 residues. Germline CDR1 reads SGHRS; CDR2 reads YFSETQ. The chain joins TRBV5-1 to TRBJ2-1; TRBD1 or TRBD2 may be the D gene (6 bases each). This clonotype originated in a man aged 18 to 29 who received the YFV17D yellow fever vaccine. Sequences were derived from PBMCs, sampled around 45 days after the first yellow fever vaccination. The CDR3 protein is CASSLGRDTLDNEQFF. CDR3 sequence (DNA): TGCGCCAGCAGCTTGGGGCGGGACACCCTTGACAATGAGCAGTTCTTC. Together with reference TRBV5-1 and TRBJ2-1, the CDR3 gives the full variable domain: KAGVTQTPRYLIKTRGQQVTLSCSPISGHRSVSWYQQTPGQGLQFLFEYFSETQRNKGNFPGRFSGRQFSNSRSEMNVSTLELGDSALYLCASSLGRDTLDNEQFFGPGTRLTVL.